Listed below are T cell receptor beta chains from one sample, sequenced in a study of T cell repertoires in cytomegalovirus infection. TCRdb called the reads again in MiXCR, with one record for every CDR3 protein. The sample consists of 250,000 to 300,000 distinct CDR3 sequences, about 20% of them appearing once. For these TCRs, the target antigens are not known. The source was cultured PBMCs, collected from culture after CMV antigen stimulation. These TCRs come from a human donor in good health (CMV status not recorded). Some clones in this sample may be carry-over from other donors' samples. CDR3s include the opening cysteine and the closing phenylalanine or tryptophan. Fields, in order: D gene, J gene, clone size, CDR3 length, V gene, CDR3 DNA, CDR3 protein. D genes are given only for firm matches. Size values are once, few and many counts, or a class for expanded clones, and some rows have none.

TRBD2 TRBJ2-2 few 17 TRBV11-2 TGTGCCAGCAGCTCTCCGACTAGCGGGAGGAACACCGGGGAGCTGTTTTTT CASSSPTSGRNTGELFF
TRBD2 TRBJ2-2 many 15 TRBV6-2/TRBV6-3 TGTGCCAGCAAGAAACTAGCGGTTTTAACCGGGGAGCTGTTTTTT CASKKLAVLTGELFF
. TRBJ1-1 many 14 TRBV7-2 TGTGCCAGCAGCTTAGGGCAGGGTAGACATGAAGCTTTCTTT CASSLGQGRHEAFF
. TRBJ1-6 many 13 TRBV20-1 TGCAGTGCTACCAGGGGCGATAATTCACCCCTCCACTTT CSATRGDNSPLHF
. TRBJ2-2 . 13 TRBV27 TGTGCCAGCAGTCTACAGGGCGCCGGGGAGCTGTTTTTT CASSLQGAGELFF
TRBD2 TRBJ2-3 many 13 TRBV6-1 TGTGCCAGCAGGAGCGGGAGGGTTGATACGCAGTATTTT CASRSGRVDTQYF
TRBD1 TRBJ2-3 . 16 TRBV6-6 TGTGCCAGCAGTTTTCGGGACAGGGTTACCGGAGATACGCAGTATTTT CASSFRDRVTGDTQYF
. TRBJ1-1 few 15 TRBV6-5 TGTGCCAGCAGTTACCATGAGGGCTTGAACACTGAAGCTTTCTTT CASSYHEGLNTEAFF
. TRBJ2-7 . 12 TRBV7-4 TGTGCCAGCAGCTCCGGAACCTTCGAGAAGTACTTC CASSSGTFEKYF
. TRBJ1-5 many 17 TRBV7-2 TGTGCCAGCAGCCCGGGACGGCTCGGGTATAGCAATCAGCCCCAGCATTTT CASSPGRLGYSNQPQHF
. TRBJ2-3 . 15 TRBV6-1 TGTGCCAGCAGTCGCCCGGGACAACGCACAGATACGCAGTATTTT CASSRPGQRTDTQYF
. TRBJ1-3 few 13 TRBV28 TGTGCCAGCAGTCAGAGACCGGGAAACACCATATATTTT CASSQRPGNTIYF
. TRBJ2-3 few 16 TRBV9 TGTGCCAGCAGCGTAGAATTAGGGAGGACCCCGAATACGCAGTATTTT CASSVELGRTPNTQYF
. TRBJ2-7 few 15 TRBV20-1 TGCAGTGCTAGATCTTCACAGGGTTCTCACTACGAGCAGTACTTC CSARSSQGSHYEQYF
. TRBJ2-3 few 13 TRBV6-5 TGTGCCAGCAGTTCTAAGGGCACAGATACGCAGTATTTT CASSSKGTDTQYF
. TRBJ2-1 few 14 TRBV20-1 TGCAGTGCTAGAAAGCGGATATCTTACAATGAGCAGTTCTTC CSARKRISYNEQFF
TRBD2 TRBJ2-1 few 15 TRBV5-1 TGCGCCAGCAGCCTCCTAGCGGGAGCGAACAATGAGCAGTTCTTC CASSLLAGANNEQFF
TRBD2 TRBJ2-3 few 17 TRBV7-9 TGTGCCAGCAGCTCGGGACTAGCGGGAGCACATTGGGATACGCAGTATTTT CASSSGLAGAHWDTQYF
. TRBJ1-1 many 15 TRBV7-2 TGTGCCAGCAGCCCCCGGGGGGGGGCGGGCACTGAAGCTTTCTTT CASSPRGGAGTEAFF
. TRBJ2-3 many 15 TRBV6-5 TGTGCCAGCAGTCGGACGGGGACTAGCACAGATACGCAGTATTTT CASSRTGTSTDTQYF
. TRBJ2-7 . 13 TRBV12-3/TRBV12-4 TGTGCCAGCAGTTTAACGGGGACCGGCGAGCAGTACTTC CASSLTGTGEQYF
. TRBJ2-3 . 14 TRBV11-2 TGTGCCAGCAGCTTAGTTGCCCGCACAGATACGCAGTATTTT CASSLVARTDTQYF